These 20 T cell receptor beta chains originate from one sample sequenced in a study of T cell responses to AZD1222 COVID-19 vaccine. Sequencing used immunoSEQ multiplex PCR; TCRdb keeps in-frame clones, though not all of them. Among 150,000 to 200,000 clones listed, around 90% were seen once. The sample here was peripheral blood, taken on day 0 of AZD1222 vaccination. The receptors originated from an adult in good health.

The V gene is TRBV29-1, the J gene TRBJ2-1, with D unclear. CDR1 and CDR2 from the germline V gene are SQVTM and ANQGSEA. This CDR3 has 12 amino acids. Trimming left V 7 bases short and J 0 bases short, with 7 bases between. The CDR3 here is CSGQHSYNEQFF. For the CDR3, the DNA is TGCAGCGGGCAGCACTCCTACAATGAGCAGTTCTTC.

The chain is built from TRBV7-6 and TRBJ1-5, with D perhaps TRBD1 (5 bases). The CDR3 totals 17 residues. Germline V gives CDR1 SGHVS, CDR2 FNYEAQ. The ends were cut back, 2 bases at V and 1 base at J, with 15 bases in the middle. CDR3 coding DNA: TGTGCCAGCAGCTTAAGGTTCGGGGGGGACAGCAATCAGCCCCAGCATTTT. Translated: CASSLRFGGDSNQPQHF.

The rearrangement joins TRBV6-5 to TRBJ2-3; D possibly matches TRBD1 or TRBD2 (6 bases each). The CDR3 runs to 15 residues. Trimming cost V 8 bases and J 0 bases, with 15 bases left between them. Germline-derived CDR1 and CDR2 are MNHEY and SVGAGI. The CDR3 DNA follows: TGTGCCAGCGGGCGCGGGACAACTAGCACAGATACGCAGTATTTT. It translates to CASGRGTTSTDTQYF.

The rearrangement uses TRBV9 and TRBJ1-3, with 7 nucleotides matching TRBD1. V was pared by 7 bases and J by 4 bases, with 8 bases of the junction left unmatched. This CDR3 contains 14 residues. Germline CDR1 and CDR2: SGDLS and YYNGEE. This chain's CDR3 is CASSPTGLGNTIYF. CDR3 DNA: TGTGCCAGCTCACCGACAGGGTTGGGAAACACCATATATTTT.

The CDR3 DNA follows: TGCAGCGTTGAAGTTGCGGGGACCTACAATGAGCAGTTCTTC. Protein: CSVEVAGTYNEQFF. The chain recombines TRBV29-1 with TRBJ2-1, with D tentatively TRBD2 (6 bases). The V end was cut by 1 base, the J end by 2 bases, with 9 bases between. Looked up from germline, CDR1 is SQVTM and CDR2 is ANQGSEA. CDR3 length: 14 residues.

This clone was seen a few times. The chain carries TRBV4-1 and TRBJ1-2; perhaps TRBD1 as D (6 bases). V shed 0 bases and J shed 2 bases, with 10 bases lying between them. The CDR3 is made up of 15 amino acids. The germline V gene has CDR1 MGHRA and CDR2 YSYEKL. CDR3 loop: CASSQDPGANYGYTF. The CDR3 region has the DNA TGCGCCAGCAGCCAAGACCCAGGGGCCAACTATGGCTACACCTTC.

This sequence joins TRBV28 and TRBJ1-2, with no clear D. V was clipped by 10 bases and J by 2 bases, with 14 bases between them. CDR3 length: 13 residues. CDR1 and CDR2 from the germline V gene are MDHEN and SYDVKM. The CDR3 here is CAISRGRNYGYTF. CDR3 DNA sequence: TGTGCCATTTCGAGAGGGCGCAACTATGGCTACACCTTC.

The chain is built from TRBV9 and TRBJ1-6; a possible D gene is TRBD1 (6 bases). The V gene lost 0 bases and the J gene lost 6 bases, with 10 bases spanning the gap. This CDR3 is built from 15 residues. In germline, CDR1 is SGDLS, CDR2 YYNGEE. CDR3 in DNA: TGTGCCAGCAGCGTAGACACAGGGCTTAATTCACCCCTCCACTTT. It is translated as CASSVDTGLNSPLHF.

The genes are TRBV3-1 (or the pseudogene TRBV3-2) and TRBJ2-2, with D hard to call. With 1 base removed from V and 8 bases from J, the gap between germline ends came to 5 bases. Germline CDR1 is LGHDT and CDR2 is YNNKEL (reference sequence). The CDR3 consists of 12 residues. CDR3 in DNA: TGTGCCAGCAGCCAAGCTCAGGGGGAGCTGTTTTTT. Encoded protein: CASSQAQGELFF.

V and J are TRBV4-3 and TRBJ2-1; TRBD2 matches 7 bases. The junction had 2 bases not matched to a gene; V was cut back by 0 bases and J by 0 bases. CDR1 is LGHNA and CDR2 is YSLEER in the germline V gene. The CDR3 consists of 16 residues. CDR3 protein: CASSQEWGGSYNEQFF. CDR3 DNA sequence: TGCGCCAGCAGCCAAGAATGGGGGGGCTCCTACAATGAGCAGTTCTTC.

The chain employs TRBV3-1 (or the pseudogene TRBV3-2) and TRBJ2-2, with unresolved D. V gave up 3 bases and J gave up 4 bases, with 9 bases separating them. CDR1 and CDR2 (germline): LGHDT, YNNKEL (reference sequence). The CDR3 covers 14 residues. CDR3 protein: CASSHADFTGELFF. The CDR3 region has the DNA TGTGCCAGCAGCCATGCGGATTTCACCGGGGAGCTGTTTTTT.

This chain links TRBV19 with TRBJ2-7, with D maybe TRBD1 (6 bases). Trimming left V 4 bases short and J 0 bases short, with 13 bases between. This CDR3 has 15 amino acids. CDR1 is LNHDA, CDR2 SQIVND, per germline (reference sequence). The chain's CDR3 is CASSTKTGISYEQYF. In nucleotides, the CDR3 is TGTGCCAGTAGTACCAAGACAGGTATCTCCTACGAGCAGTACTTC.

This chain links TRBV14 with TRBJ2-3; 7 bases are a match to TRBD1. Germline V gives CDR1 SGHDN, CDR2 FVKESK. The length of the CDR3 is 15 residues. J was trimmed by 3 bases and V by 1 base; bases with no gene match: 4. DNA for the CDR3: TGTGCCAGCAGCCAAGGACAGGGCCGGACAGATACGCAGTATTTT. Amino acids: CASSQGQGRTDTQYF.

The V gene is TRBV7-3, the J gene TRBJ2-5, with TRBD2 identical over 13 bases. The CDR3 extends over 16 amino acids. With 2 bases clipped from V and 14 bases from J, the junction kept 14 bases outside the gene matches. The V gene's germline CDR1 is SGHTA and CDR2 FQGTGA. This CDR3 reads CASSLEPRRTSGGLYF. The CDR3 bases are TGTGCCAGCAGCTTAGAGCCACGGAGGACTAGCGGGGGCCTTTACTTC.

The chain recombines TRBV6-5 with TRBJ1-3, with a possible D match to TRBD1 (6 bases). V lost 6 bases and J 0 bases, leaving 12 bases between the germline ends. This CDR3 is 15 amino acids long. CDR1 and CDR2 (germline): MNHEY, SVGAGI. The CDR3 sequence is CASSPDRTSGNTIYF. The DNA for the CDR3 is TGTGCCAGCAGCCCCGACAGGACCTCTGGAAACACCATATATTTT.

This clone has more than one count but fewer than ten. As DNA, the CDR3 is TGTGCCAGCAGTGATCTGGGACAGCCCTATGGCTACACCTTC. Translated, it gives CASSDLGQPYGYTF. J is TRBJ1-2 and V is TRBV6-1; 7 bases agree with TRBD1. V trimming: 3 bases; J trimming: 4 bases; junction bases outside the gene matches: 5. The CDR3 runs to 14 residues. Germline V gene lookup returns CDR1 MNHNS and CDR2 SASEGT.

V and J are TRBV4-3 and TRBJ2-2; D may correspond to TRBD1 or TRBD2 (5 bases each). This CDR3 comprises 15 residues. The V gene's germline CDR1 is LGHNA and CDR2 YSLEER. V dropped 5 bases and J dropped 5 bases, with 15 bases sitting between them. CDR3 sequence reads: CASSRQTRGTGELFF. The CDR3 coding sequence is TGCGCCAGCAGCAGACAGACCCGAGGGACCGGGGAGCTGTTTTTT.

This chain uses TRBV12-5 with TRBJ1-5, with D uncertain. With 3 bases removed from V and 3 bases from J, the gap between germline ends came to 12 bases. Per germline, CDR1 LGHNT and CDR2 FRNRAP. The CDR3 sequence is 15 residues long. This CDR3 is CASGFSSSYNQPQHF. The CDR3 DNA reads as TGTGCTAGTGGTTTCTCCTCCAGCTACAATCAGCCCCAGCATTTT. The complete variable domain, with remaining parts taken from reference TRBV12-5 and TRBJ1-5, reads DARVTQTPRHKVTEMGQEVTMRCQPILGHNTVFWYRQTMMQGLELLAYFRNRAPLDDSGMPKDRFSAEMPDATLATLKIQPSEPRDSAVYFCASGFSSSYNQPQHFGDGTRLSIL.

The chain carries TRBV6-5 and TRBJ2-1; D may be TRBD2 (7 bases). Germline loops: CDR1 MNHEY, CDR2 SVGAGI. Trimming removed 6 bases at V and 1 base at J, with 13 bases between. The CDR3 runs to 15 residues. CDR3 protein: CASSGEGGSYNEQFF. The CDR3 nucleotides read TGTGCCAGCAGCGGGGAGGGGGGGTCCTACAATGAGCAGTTCTTC.

CDR3 DNA: TGTGCCAGTGGCCTAGGGGCGCCGACTGAAGCTTTCTTT. As protein: CASGLGAPTEAFF. V gene TRBV12-3 or TRBV12-4 combines with J gene TRBJ1-1, with TRBD1 as a possible D gene (5 bases). The V end was cut by 9 bases, the J end by 5 bases, with 16 bases between. The CDR3 has 13 amino acids.